This T cell receptor (beta chain) appears in the sequencing data of a study of T cells expressing NK-cell markers. Study conclusions and caveats: NKG2C+ dominant clonotype frequencies in a handful of donors were roughly 1.0-7.5% of CD8+ T cells.

As the method of synthesis, 5'RACE template switching with UMIs yielded TCR beta cDNA. Each CDR3 protein gets one entry in TCRdb, which reprocessed the 5' RACE reads and gives no DNA. This listing includes about 450,000 distinct CDR3 sequences. CDR1 is DFQATT, CDR2 SNEGSKA, per germline (reference sequence). The CDR3 length is 15 residues. Concerning this clonotype itself: Its target is unknown.

This receptor was identified in a woman between 18 and 70 years old in good health. The source material was blood T cells: a sorted CD56 or NKG2C T cell subset, CD4+ or CD8+ T cells, or bulk PBMC T cells (not recorded which). The rearrangement uses TRBV20-1 and TRBJ1-5; the D call from TCRdb, TRBD1, cannot be confirmed without DNA. The CDR3 loop reads CSAYDRDRLNQPQHF.